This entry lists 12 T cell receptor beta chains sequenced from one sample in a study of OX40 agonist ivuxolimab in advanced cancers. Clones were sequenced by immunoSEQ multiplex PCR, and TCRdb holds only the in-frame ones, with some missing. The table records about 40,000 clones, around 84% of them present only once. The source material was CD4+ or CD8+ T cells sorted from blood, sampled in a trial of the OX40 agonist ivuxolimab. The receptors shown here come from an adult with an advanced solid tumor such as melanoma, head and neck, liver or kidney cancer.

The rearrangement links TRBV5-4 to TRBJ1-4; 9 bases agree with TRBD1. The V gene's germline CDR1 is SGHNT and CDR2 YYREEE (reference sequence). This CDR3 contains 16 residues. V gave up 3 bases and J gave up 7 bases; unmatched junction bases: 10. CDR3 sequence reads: CASSSPSDRGGEKLFF. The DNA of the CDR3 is TGTGCCAGCAGCTCGCCTTCGGACAGGGGCGGTGAAAAACTGTTTTTT.

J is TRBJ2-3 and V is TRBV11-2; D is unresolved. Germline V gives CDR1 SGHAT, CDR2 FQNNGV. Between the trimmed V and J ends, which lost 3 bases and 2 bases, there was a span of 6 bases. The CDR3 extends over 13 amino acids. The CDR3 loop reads CASSLLFTDTQYF. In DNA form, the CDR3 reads TGTGCCAGCAGCTTGCTATTCACAGATACGCAGTATTTT. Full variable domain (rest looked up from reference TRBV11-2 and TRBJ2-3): EAGVAQSPRYKIIEKRQSVAFWCNPISGHATLYWYQQILGQGPKLLIQFQNNGVVDDSQLPKDRFSAERLKGVDSTLKIQPAKLEDSAVYLCASSLLFTDTQYFGPGTRLTVL.

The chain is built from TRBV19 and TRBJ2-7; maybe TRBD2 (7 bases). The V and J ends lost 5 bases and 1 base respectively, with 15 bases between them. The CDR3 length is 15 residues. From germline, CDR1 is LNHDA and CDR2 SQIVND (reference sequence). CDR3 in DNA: TGTGCCAGTAGTCTGGGGGGGGGCTGGTCCTACGAGCAGTACTTC. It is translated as CASSLGGGWSYEQYF.

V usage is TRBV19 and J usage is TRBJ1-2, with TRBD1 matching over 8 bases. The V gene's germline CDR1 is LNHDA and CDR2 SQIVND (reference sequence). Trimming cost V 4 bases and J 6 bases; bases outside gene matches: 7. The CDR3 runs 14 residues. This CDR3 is CASSTRTGKNGYTF. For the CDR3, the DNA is TGTGCCAGTAGTACCCGGACAGGGAAGAATGGCTACACCTTC.

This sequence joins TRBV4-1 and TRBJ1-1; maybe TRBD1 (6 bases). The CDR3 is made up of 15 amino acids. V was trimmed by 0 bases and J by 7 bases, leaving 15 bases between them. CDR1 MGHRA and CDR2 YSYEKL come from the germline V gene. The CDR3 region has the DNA TGCGCCAGCAGCCAAGATCAGGGACACCAGATTGAAGCTTTCTTT. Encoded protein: CASSQDQGHQIEAFF.

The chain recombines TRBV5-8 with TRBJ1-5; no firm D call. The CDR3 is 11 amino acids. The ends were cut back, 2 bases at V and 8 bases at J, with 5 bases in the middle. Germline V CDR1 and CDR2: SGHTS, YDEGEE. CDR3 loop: CASSFTEPQHF. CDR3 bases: TGTGCCAGCAGCTTCACGGAGCCCCAGCATTTT.

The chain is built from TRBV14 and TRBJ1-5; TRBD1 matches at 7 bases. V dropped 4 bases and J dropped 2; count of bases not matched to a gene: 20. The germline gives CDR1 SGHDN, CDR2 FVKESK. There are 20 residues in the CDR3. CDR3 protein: CASSLQKQGIGWGGNQPQHF. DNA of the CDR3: TGTGCCAGCAGCCTTCAAAAACAGGGGATCGGATGGGGTGGCAATCAGCCCCAGCATTTT.

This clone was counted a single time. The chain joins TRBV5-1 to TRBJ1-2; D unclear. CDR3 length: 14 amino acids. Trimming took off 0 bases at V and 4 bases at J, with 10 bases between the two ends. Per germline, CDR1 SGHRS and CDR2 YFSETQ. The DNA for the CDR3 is TGCGCCAGCAGCTTGGGAGACGTGGCCTATGGCTACACCTTC. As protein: CASSLGDVAYGYTF.

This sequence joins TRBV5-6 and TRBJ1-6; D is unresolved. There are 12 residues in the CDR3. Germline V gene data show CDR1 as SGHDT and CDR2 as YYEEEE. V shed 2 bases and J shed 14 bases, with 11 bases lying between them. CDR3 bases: TGTGCCAGCAGCTTTGGGGATTCGGCCCTCCACTTT. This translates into CASSFGDSALHF. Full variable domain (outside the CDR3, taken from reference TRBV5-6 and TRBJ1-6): DAGVTQSPTHLIKTRGQQVTLRCSPKSGHDTVSWYQQALGQGPQFIFQYYEEEERQRGNFPDRFSGHQFPNYSSELNVNALLLGDSALYLCASSFGDSALHFGNGTRLTVT.

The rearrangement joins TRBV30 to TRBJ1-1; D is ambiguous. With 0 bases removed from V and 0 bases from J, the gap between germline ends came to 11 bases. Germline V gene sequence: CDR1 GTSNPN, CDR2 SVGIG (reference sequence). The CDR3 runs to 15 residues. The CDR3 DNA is TGTGCCTGGAGTGTATGGCAGGCATTGAACACTGAAGCTTTCTTT. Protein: CAWSVWQALNTEAFF.

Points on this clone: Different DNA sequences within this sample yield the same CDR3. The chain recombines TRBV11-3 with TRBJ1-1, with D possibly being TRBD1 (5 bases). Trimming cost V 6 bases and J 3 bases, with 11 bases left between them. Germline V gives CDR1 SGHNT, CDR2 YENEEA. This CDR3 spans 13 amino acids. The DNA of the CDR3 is TGTGCCAGCAGTTTACGGGGGTACACTGAAGCTTTCTTT. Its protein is CASSLRGYTEAFF. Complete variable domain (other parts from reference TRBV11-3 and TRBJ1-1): EAGVVQSPRYKIIEKKQPVAFWCNPISGHNTLYWYLQNLGQGPELLIRYENEEAVDDSQLPKDRFSAERLKGVDSTLKIQPAELGDSAVYLCASSLRGYTEAFFGQGTRLTVV.

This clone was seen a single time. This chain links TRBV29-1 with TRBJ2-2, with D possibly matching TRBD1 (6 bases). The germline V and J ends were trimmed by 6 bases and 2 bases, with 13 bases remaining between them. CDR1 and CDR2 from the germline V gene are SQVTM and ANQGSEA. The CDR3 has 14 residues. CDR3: CSVYRDTNTGELFF. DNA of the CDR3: TGCAGCGTGTACCGGGACACTAACACCGGGGAGCTGTTTTTT.